The rows below give T cell receptor beta chains drawn from one sample of a study of shared clonotypes between healthy human individuals. Only in-frame clones appear in the TCRdb table, and some are missing; sequencing was by immunoSEQ multiplex PCR. The profile shows more than 2 million clones, around 96% of them singletons. The source material was naive CD8+ T cells sorted from blood. All receptors come from a man aged 18 to 29 in good health. Both conserved end residues are part of each CDR3. A D gene is named only where the DNA matches it firmly. A clone size is listed for some rows: how often the clone was seen (once, few, many), or a class if it is expanded.

D: TRBD1; size: once; length: 13; V: TRBV29-1; J: TRBJ1-2; CDR3: CSVEYEGARGYTF; DNA: TGCAGCGTTGAATACGAGGGGGCTAGAGGCTACACCTTC
D: TRBD2; size: NA; length: 16; V: TRBV7-9; J: TRBJ2-3; CDR3: CASSRLAVASTDTQYF; DNA: TGTGCCAGCAGCAGACTAGCGGTCGCTAGCACAGATACGCAGTATTTT
D: NA; size: once; length: 16; V: TRBV6-1; J: TRBJ2-7; CDR3: CASSEGQGLLSYEQYF; DNA: TGTGCCAGCAGTGAAGGTCAGGGTCTCCTCTCCTACGAGCAGTACTTC
D: NA; size: NA; length: 12; V: TRBV28; J: TRBJ1-5; CDR3: CASSDQDQPQHF; DNA: TGTGCCAGCAGTGACCAGGATCAGCCCCAGCATTTT
D: NA; size: once; length: 18; V: TRBV9; J: TRBJ2-1; CDR3: CASSVGSAATSSHNEQFF; DNA: TGTGCCAGCAGCGTAGGGTCGGCCGCAACTAGCTCCCACAATGAGCAGTTCTTC
D: TRBD2; size: NA; length: 17; V: TRBV19; J: TRBJ2-7; CDR3: CASSSEGLAGVGYEQYF; DNA: TGTGCCAGTAGTTCTGAAGGACTAGCGGGGGTCGGATACGAGCAGTACTTC
D: NA; size: NA; length: 14; V: TRBV2; J: TRBJ2-3; CDR3: CASSSWEATDTQYF; DNA: TGTGCCAGTTCTAGCTGGGAGGCCACAGATACGCAGTATTTT
D: NA; size: NA; length: 13; V: TRBV18; J: TRBJ2-1; CDR3: CASSLVGADEQFF; DNA: TGTGCCAGCTCACTGGTTGGGGCCGATGAGCAGTTCTTC
D: TRBD1; size: NA; length: 12; V: TRBV6-5; J: TRBJ2-7; CDR3: CASRGTAYEQYF; DNA: TGTGCCAGCAGAGGGACAGCATACGAGCAGTACTTC
D: NA; size: once; length: 17; V: TRBV27; J: TRBJ1-5; CDR3: CASSLYGAEYSNQPQHF; DNA: TGTGCCAGCAGTTTATATGGAGCGGAGTATAGCAATCAGCCCCAGCATTTT
D: TRBD1; size: NA; length: 16; V: TRBV5-1; J: TRBJ2-3; CDR3: CASSPWTDRAADTQYF; DNA: TGCGCCAGCAGCCCATGGACGGACAGGGCAGCCGATACGCAGTATTTT
D: TRBD1; size: NA; length: 16; V: TRBV5-6; J: TRBJ2-5; CDR3: CASSFDTTGVGETQYF; DNA: TGTGCCAGCAGCTTTGATACGACAGGGGTGGGGGAGACCCAGTACTTC
D: NA; size: few; length: 13; V: TRBV10-3; J: TRBJ1-2; CDR3: CAISESYAGGYTF; DNA: TGTGCCATCAGTGAGTCGTATGCGGGGGGCTACACCTTC
D: NA; size: NA; length: 11; V: TRBV6-1; J: TRBJ2-3; CDR3: CASRETDTQYF; DNA: TGTGCCAGCAGGGAGACAGATACGCAGTATTTT
D: NA; size: NA; length: 16; V: TRBV30; J: TRBJ1-5; CDR3: CAWSVVNEWGNQPQHF; DNA: TGTGCCTGGAGTGTAGTTAATGAATGGGGCAATCAGCCCCAGCATTTT
D: NA; size: NA; length: 14; V: TRBV2; J: TRBJ2-7; CDR3: CASSERGRDYEQYF; DNA: TGTGCCAGCAGTGAACGCGGCAGGGACTACGAGCAGTACTTC
D: NA; size: NA; length: 13; V: TRBV10-3; J: TRBJ2-5; CDR3: CAISELYQETQYF; DNA: TGTGCCATCAGTGAGCTTTATCAAGAGACCCAGTACTTC
D: NA; size: NA; length: 14; V: TRBV30; J: TRBJ2-1; CDR3: CAWSPRVSYNEQFF; DNA: TGTGCCTGGAGTCCCAGGGTCTCCTACAATGAGCAGTTCTTC
D: TRBD1; size: NA; length: 16; V: TRBV7-8; J: TRBJ1-5; CDR3: CASSLGLAGGGQPQHF; DNA: TGTGCCAGCAGCTTAGGCTTGGCAGGGGGAGGACAGCCCCAGCATTTT
D: TRBD2; size: NA; length: 16; V: TRBV2; J: TRBJ2-3; CDR3: CASSSLGLANTDTQYF; DNA: TGTGCCAGCAGTAGCCTGGGACTAGCGAACACAGATACGCAGTATTTT
D: TRBD1; size: NA; length: 15; V: TRBV9; J: TRBJ1-2; CDR3: CASSDPDRGEHGYTF; DNA: TGTGCCAGCAGCGACCCGGACAGGGGAGAGCATGGCTACACCTTC
D: NA; size: NA; length: 13; V: TRBV5-6; J: TRBJ2-7; CDR3: CASSFGPAYEQYF; DNA: TGTGCCAGCAGCTTTGGTCCGGCCTACGAGCAGTACTTC
D: NA; size: NA; length: 14; V: TRBV10-1; J: TRBJ2-1; CDR3: CASSGANPYNEQFF; DNA: TGCGCCAGCAGTGGGGCAAACCCATACAATGAGCAGTTCTTC
D: NA; size: NA; length: 13; V: TRBV13; J: TRBJ2-1; CDR3: CASSPGPNNEQFF; DNA: TGTGCCAGCAGCCCCGGACCCAACAATGAGCAGTTCTTC
D: NA; size: few; length: 16; V: TRBV5-1; J: TRBJ1-1; CDR3: CASSLRIGQVNTEAFF; DNA: TGCGCCAGCAGCTTACGGATTGGTCAGGTGAACACTGAAGCTTTCTTT
D: NA; size: NA; length: 14; V: TRBV11-2; J: TRBJ1-2; CDR3: CASSPRRVEDGYTF; DNA: TGTGCCAGCAGCCCCCGGAGGGTGGAAGATGGCTACACCTTC
D: NA; size: NA; length: 14; V: TRBV11-2; J: TRBJ2-7; CDR3: CASSLTDRAYEQYF; DNA: TGTGCCAGCAGCCTAACGGACAGAGCCTACGAGCAGTACTTC
D: NA; size: NA; length: 13; V: TRBV5-6; J: TRBJ1-3; CDR3: CASSLGQPNTIYF; DNA: TGTGCCAGCAGCTTAGGACAGCCAAACACCATATATTTT
D: NA; size: NA; length: 15; V: TRBV4-1; J: TRBJ2-4; CDR3: CASSQDQGAKNIQYF; DNA: TGCGCCAGCAGCCAAGATCAAGGGGCCAAAAACATTCAGTACTTC
D: TRBD1; size: NA; length: 17; V: TRBV19; J: TRBJ1-5; CDR3: CASSIDLEDRVDQPQHF; DNA: TGTGCCAGTAGTATAGATCTTGAGGACAGGGTCGATCAGCCCCAGCATTTT
D: NA; size: NA; length: 14; V: TRBV9; J: TRBJ2-7; CDR3: CASSVEDGSYEQYF; DNA: TGTGCCAGCAGCGTAGAGGACGGAAGCTACGAGCAGTACTTC
D: TRBD2; size: NA; length: 13; V: TRBV7-9; J: TRBJ2-5; CDR3: CASSFSGQETQYF; DNA: TGTGCCAGCAGCTTTAGCGGGCAAGAGACCCAGTACTTC
D: NA; size: NA; length: 16; V: TRBV9; J: TRBJ2-7; CDR3: CASSVDAGGPFYEQYF; DNA: TGTGCCAGCAGCGTAGATGCCGGTGGACCCTTCTACGAGCAGTACTTC
D: NA; size: NA; length: 15; V: TRBV11-2; J: TRBJ1-1; CDR3: CASSLEAHMNTEAFF; DNA: TGTGCCAGCAGCTTAGAGGCACATATGAACACTGAAGCTTTCTTT
D: NA; size: NA; length: 14; V: TRBV5-4; J: TRBJ2-7; CDR3: CASSLAMGSNEQYF; DNA: TGTGCCAGCAGCTTGGCGATGGGGTCAAACGAGCAGTACTTC
D: NA; size: NA; length: 16; V: TRBV2; J: TRBJ1-6; CDR3: CATYSRGREANSPLHF; DNA: TGTGCCACTTATTCCCGGGGCCGGGAGGCTAATTCACCCCTCCACTTT
D: TRBD2; size: NA; length: 15; V: TRBV14; J: TRBJ2-7; CDR3: CASSLTSGSVYEQYF; DNA: TGTGCCAGCAGCCTGACTAGCGGGAGTGTCTACGAGCAGTACTTC
D: NA; size: NA; length: 12; V: TRBV7-9; J: TRBJ2-7; CDR3: CASSAQGYEQYF; DNA: TGTGCCAGCAGCGCACAGGGCTACGAGCAGTACTTC
D: NA; size: NA; length: 13; V: TRBV12-5; J: TRBJ2-7; CDR3: CATSQGTRYEQYF; DNA: TGTGCTACTTCTCAGGGTACTAGGTACGAGCAGTACTTC
D: NA; size: NA; length: 14; V: TRBV5-6; J: TRBJ1-1; CDR3: CASSLEGGNTEAFF; DNA: TGTGCCAGCAGCTTGGAAGGCGGAAACACTGAAGCTTTCTTT
D: NA; size: NA; length: 18; V: TRBV28; J: TRBJ2-1; CDR3: CASSLARRRTDTYNEQFF; DNA: TGTGCCAGCAGTTTAGCACGAAGGAGAACTGACACCTACAATGAGCAGTTCTTC
D: NA; size: NA; length: 14; V: TRBV5-4; J: TRBJ2-7; CDR3: CASSLVGAPVEQYF; DNA: TGTGCCAGCAGCTTGGTTGGGGCACCCGTCGAGCAGTACTTC
D: NA; size: NA; length: 13; V: TRBV15; J: TRBJ1-1; CDR3: CATSVTVGTEAFF; DNA: TGTGCCACCAGCGTGACTGTTGGCACTGAAGCTTTCTTT
D: NA; size: NA; length: 15; V: TRBV28; J: TRBJ2-1; CDR3: CASSLRRSSYNEQFF; DNA: TGTGCCAGCAGTTTACGACGTAGCTCCTACAATGAGCAGTTCTTC
D: NA; size: NA; length: 14; V: TRBV5-1; J: TRBJ2-7; CDR3: CASSLGSAGYEQYF; DNA: TGCGCCAGCAGCTTGGGTTCGGCGGGCTACGAGCAGTACTTC
D: NA; size: NA; length: 15; V: TRBV19; J: TRBJ1-6; CDR3: CASSAGFGENSPLHF; DNA: TGTGCCAGTAGTGCAGGGTTCGGGGAAAATTCACCCCTCCACTTT
D: NA; size: NA; length: 17; V: TRBV4-1; J: TRBJ1-5; CDR3: CASSQELPDSSTEPQHF; DNA: TGCGCCAGCAGCCAAGAGTTACCGGACAGCTCCACGGAGCCCCAGCATTTT
D: TRBD1; size: NA; length: 13; V: TRBV28; J: TRBJ1-2; CDR3: CASNEGTGRGYTF; DNA: TGTGCCAGCAACGAAGGGACAGGGCGGGGCTACACCTTC
D: NA; size: NA; length: 12; V: TRBV25-1; J: TRBJ1-2; CDR3: CASSGTAYGYTF; DNA: TGTGCCAGCAGTGGGACAGCGTATGGCTACACCTTC
D: TRBD1; size: NA; length: 14; V: TRBV5-4; J: TRBJ2-7; CDR3: CASSLRTGAYEQYF; DNA: TGTGCCAGCAGCTTGCGTACAGGGGCCTACGAGCAGTACTTC
D: NA; size: NA; length: 15; V: TRBV14; J: TRBJ2-5; CDR3: CASSPGYLYQETQYF; DNA: TGTGCCAGCAGTCCGGGGTACCTCTACCAAGAGACCCAGTACTTC
D: NA; size: NA; length: 15; V: TRBV9; J: TRBJ2-3; CDR3: CASSVLVTPADTQYF; DNA: TGTGCCAGCAGCGTTTTGGTCACGCCAGCGGATACGCAGTATTTT
D: NA; size: NA; length: 14; V: TRBV5-6; J: TRBJ2-7; CDR3: CASSLGTGNYEQYF; DNA: TGTGCCAGCAGCCTTGGCACCGGGAACTACGAGCAGTACTTC
D: NA; size: few; length: 12; V: TRBV18; J: TRBJ1-5; CDR3: CASSPPNQPQHF; DNA: TGTGCCAGCTCACCACCGAATCAGCCCCAGCATTTT
D: TRBD2; size: NA; length: 18; V: TRBV11-2; J: TRBJ2-7; CDR3: CASSLSPSGASGPYEQYF; DNA: TGTGCCAGCAGCTTAAGCCCTTCCGGGGCTAGCGGCCCTTACGAGCAGTACTTC
D: TRBD1; size: NA; length: 15; V: TRBV7-9; J: TRBJ1-1; CDR3: CASSLAPGGFTEAFF; DNA: TGTGCCAGCAGCTTAGCGCCAGGGGGCTTCACTGAAGCTTTCTTT
D: NA; size: NA; length: 16; V: TRBV4-1; J: TRBJ2-7; CDR3: CASSQAPTRSSYEQYF; DNA: TGCGCCAGCAGCCAAGCCCCTACCCGGAGCTCCTACGAGCAGTACTTC
D: NA; size: NA; length: 15; V: TRBV4-3; J: TRBJ1-1; CDR3: CASSQDFPPNTEAFF; DNA: TGCGCCAGCAGCCAAGATTTCCCCCCGAACACTGAAGCTTTCTTT
D: TRBD2; size: NA; length: 15; V: TRBV4-1; J: TRBJ2-7; CDR3: CASSQDTSGGYEQYF; DNA: TGCGCCAGCAGCCAAGATACTAGCGGGGGCTACGAGCAGTACTTC
D: TRBD1; size: NA; length: 14; V: TRBV19; J: TRBJ2-7; CDR3: CASSGRDRAYEQYF; DNA: TGTGCCAGTAGTGGCCGGGACAGGGCCTACGAGCAGTACTTC